One sample yielded the 3 T cell receptor beta chains listed below, sequenced in a study of prognosis after radiotherapy for stage I lung cancer. Two rounds of multiplex PCR amplified TCR beta CDR3 from genomic DNA. The first round of PCR was done with primers that matched each TRBV and TRBJ gene. MiXCR, applied by TCRdb to the multiplex PCR reads, yields one record per CDR3 protein. The table has 25,000 to 35,000 distinct CDR3 sequences, about half seen once; the top ten hold 16%. The sequences come from PBMCs, collected before or after stereotactic body radiation therapy (not recorded which). The receptors were sampled from a donor aged 50 or older with non-small cell lung cancer.

The gene calls are TRBV11-3 and TRBJ1-1, with D hard to call. This CDR3 is built from 12 residues. Trimming shortened V by 10 bases and J by 11 bases, and 20 bases separated the two germline ends. The germline V gene encodes CDR1 SGHNT and CDR2 YENEEA. The CDR3 spells CAIILSTGHAFF. CDR3 nucleotide sequence: TGTGCCATCATCTTATCCACTGGCCATGCTTTCTTT.

This clonotype has a single count. A much larger clone differs from this one at a single base, so this may be a read error. V and J are TRBV7-8 and TRBJ2-5; tentative D call: TRBD2 (5 bases). V lost 5 bases to trimming and J lost 6 bases, with 19 bases between them. Germline CDR1 reads SGHVS; CDR2 reads FQNEAQ. The CDR3 covers 15 residues. CDR3 protein: CASSPNSGGYQTQYF. The CDR3 DNA is TGTGCCAGCAGCCCCAACAGCGGAGGTTATCAGACCCAGTACTTC. Drawing the rest from reference TRBV7-8 and TRBJ2-5, the complete variable domain is GAGVSQSPRYKVAKRGQDVALRCDPISGHVSLFWYQQALGQGPEFLTYFQNEAQLDKSGLPSDRFFAERPEGSVSTLKIQRTQQEDSAVYLCASSPNSGGYQTQYFGPGTRLLVL.

This clonotype occurred many times. V usage is TRBV20-1 and J usage is TRBJ1-5; D is perhaps TRBD1 (5 bases). The CDR3 sequence is 15 residues long. Germline CDR1 reads DFQATT; CDR2 reads SNEGSKA (reference sequence). V lost 7 bases to trimming and J lost 4 bases, with 20 bases between them. In DNA, the CDR3 is TGCAGTGTCGGAGGACACAGCAGAGAAAATCAGCCCCAGCATTTT. This encodes CSVGGHSRENQPQHF.